One and the same sample provided the 15 T cell receptor beta chains below, sequenced in a study of response to subunit inactivated influenza vaccine. TCRdb reprocessed the RT-PCR reads via MiXCR and lists one record per CDR3 protein. The sample lists a few hundred thousand distinct CDR3 sequences, roughly 7.6% occurring once. The sequenced sample was PBMCs from blood, obtained less than 30 months after vaccination. These receptors were collected from a man aged 45-69 years who received an inactivated influenza vaccine.

This clonotype was observed many times. This chain joins TRBV20-1 and TRBJ2-3, with TRBD2 matching over 14 bases. With 2 bases clipped from V and 1 base from J, the junction kept 5 bases outside the gene matches. Per germline, CDR1 DFQATT and CDR2 SNEGSKA (reference sequence). The CDR3 is made up of 17 amino acids. The CDR3 here is CSARRTSGGPGTDTQYF. The CDR3, as DNA: TGCAGTGCTAGAAGGACTAGCGGGGGGCCCGGCACAGATACGCAGTATTTT.

CDR3 coding DNA: TGTGCCAGCAGCCACGGACAGGGGCGCAACAATGAGCAGTTCTTC. Translating gives CASSHGQGRNNEQFF. The chain links TRBV5-6 to TRBJ2-1; 9 positions agree with TRBD1. CDR3 length equals 15 residues. The junction had 7 bases not matched to a gene; V was cut back by 4 bases and J by 5 bases. Germline V gene sequence: CDR1 SGHDT, CDR2 YYEEEE. Based on the CDR3 plus reference TRBV5-6 and TRBJ2-1, the full variable domain is DAGVTQSPTHLIKTRGQQVTLRCSPKSGHDTVSWYQQALGQGPQFIFQYYEEEERQRGNFPDRFSGHQFPNYSSELNVNALLLGDSALYLCASSHGQGRNNEQFFGPGTRLTVL.

The sample holds a few counts of this clonotype. The chain employs TRBV10-1 and TRBJ1-2; a possible D gene is TRBD1 (5 bases). CDR1 and CDR2 (germline): WNHNN, SYGVQD (reference sequence). The V end was cut by 3 bases, the J end by 8 bases, with 25 bases between. The CDR3 covers 17 residues. CDR3 loop: CASSDVGTGGPLYGYTF. CDR3 bases: TGCGCCAGCAGTGATGTGGGGACCGGGGGACCACTCTACGGCTACACCTTC.

In the case of this clonotype: The junction differs from germline at one of its ends, possibly a read error. The chain is built from TRBV6-4 and TRBJ1-2; 7 bases fit TRBD1. The CDR3 length is 15 residues. Germline values: CDR1 MRHNA, CDR2 SNTAGT. CDR3: CACRPQTGTGYGYTF. The CDR3 DNA reads as TGTGCCTGCAGACCCCAGACAGGGACTGGGTATGGCTACACCTTC.

This clonotype has ten or more counts. CDR3 amino acids: CSARDKDGTQYF. CDR3 coding DNA: TGCAGTGCTAGAGATAAGGACGGGACCCAGTACTTC. This chain uses TRBV20-1 with TRBJ2-5; D remains unclear. The germline CDR1 and CDR2 sequences are DFQATT and SNEGSKA (reference sequence). With 0 bases removed from V and 7 bases from J, the gap between germline ends came to 9 bases. The CDR3 spans 12 residues.

This clonotype was detected ten times or more. The genes are TRBV4-1 and TRBJ1-4; D uncertain. The V end lost 1 base, the J end lost 8 bases, and 17 bases lay between the germline ends. This CDR3 has 16 residues. CDR1 and CDR2 (germline): MGHRA, YSYEKL. CDR3 bases: TGCGCCAGCAGCCAAGGTACTGGACCGTGGGAAGAAAAACTGTTTTTT. Amino acid sequence: CASSQGTGPWEEKLFF.

V gene TRBV20-1 combines with J gene TRBJ1-2; maybe TRBD1 (6 bases). V was pared by 4 bases and J by 2 bases, with 11 bases between. Looked up from germline, CDR1 is DFQATT and CDR2 is SNEGSKA (reference sequence). The CDR3 is made up of 13 amino acids. CDR3 sequence reads: CSAIGGGNYGYTF. In DNA, the CDR3 is TGCAGTGCTATAGGGGGAGGCAACTATGGCTACACCTTC.

This clonotype came up a few times. This chain uses TRBV7-2 with TRBJ2-3; no reliable D call. The germline CDR1 and CDR2 sequences are SGHTA and FQGNSA. The CDR3 length is 14 residues. V lost 5 bases and J lost 2, with 11 bases in between. CDR3 coding DNA: TGTGCCAGCAGCCCCCAGACCTTCACAGATACGCAGTATTTT. As protein: CASSPQTFTDTQYF.

This chain connects TRBV18 to TRBJ1-5; 7 nucleotides line up with TRBD1. The CDR3 is 15 residues long. The V and J ends lost 3 bases and 6 bases, in that order; junction bases with no gene match: 8. Germline V lookup: CDR1 KGHSH, CDR2 LQKENI. CDR3 bases: TGTGCCAGCTCACCGTATCAGGGGGGTAGTCAGCCCCAGCATTTT. It is translated as CASSPYQGGSQPQHF.

This clonotype has at least ten counts. This rearrangement joins TRBV5-1 to TRBJ2-2, with 7 bases aligning to TRBD1. Per germline, CDR1 SGHRS and CDR2 YFSETQ. The CDR3 loop spans 16 amino acids. The V segment lost 4 bases and the J segment 5 bases; nucleotides outside the gene matches: 11. CDR3 in amino acids: CASSLLQGKSTGELFF. CDR3 coding DNA: TGCGCCAGCAGCCTCCTACAGGGGAAATCAACCGGGGAGCTGTTTTTT. Full variable domain (outside the CDR3, taken from reference TRBV5-1 and TRBJ2-2): KAGVTQTPRYLIKTRGQQVTLSCSPISGHRSVSWYQQTPGQGLQFLFEYFSETQRNKGNFPGRFSGRQFSNSRSEMNVSTLELGDSALYLCASSLLQGKSTGELFFGEGSRLTVL.

The chain links TRBV27 to TRBJ2-3; the match to TRBD1 covers 7 bases. The CDR3 totals 14 residues. Trimming at V came to 2 bases and at J to 5 bases, leaving 4 bases not matched to a gene. Germline-derived CDR1 and CDR2 are MNHEY and SMNVEV (reference sequence). The CDR3 region is CASSLKGAGDTQYF. As DNA, the CDR3 is TGTGCCAGCAGTTTAAAGGGGGCTGGAGATACGCAGTATTTT.

Points on this clonotype: A single base separates this from a much larger clone, so it may be a read error. The chain has TRBV6-1 and TRBJ2-1, with 13 nucleotides matching TRBD2. The V gene end was trimmed by 5 bases and the J gene end by 7 bases; junction bases not matched to a gene: 5. This CDR3 spans 15 amino acids. CDR1 MNHNS and CDR2 SASEGT come from the germline V gene. CDR3 region: CASSPGTSGMNEQFF. The CDR3 DNA sequence: TGTGCCAGCAGTCCCGGGACTAGCGGGATGAATGAGCAGTTCTTC.

The CDR3 DNA is TGCGCCAGCAGCAGGAGAATTTCCTCGTTCGAGAACACTGAAGCTTTCTTT. Translated: CASSRRISSFENTEAFF. The chain uses TRBV4-1 and TRBJ1-1; D gene unclear. From germline, CDR1 is MGHRA and CDR2 YSYEKL. This CDR3 is 17 amino acids long. Between the trimmed V and J ends, which lost 5 bases and 1 base, there was a span of 20 bases.

The chain has TRBV2 and TRBJ2-3; weak D call: TRBD1 (7 bases). Germline CDR1 is SNHLY and CDR2 is FYNNEI. The CDR3 runs to 13 residues. The V end was cut by 9 bases, the J end by 5 bases, with 15 bases between. This CDR3 is CARAEGAGDTQYF. CDR3 nucleotides: TGTGCCAGGGCGGAGGGGGCTGGAGATACGCAGTATTTT.

The sample holds many counts of this clonotype. The rearrangement uses TRBV3-1 and TRBJ2-7; D unclear. Per the germline V gene, CDR1 is LGHDT and CDR2 is YNNKEL (reference sequence). The CDR3 runs to 16 residues. V was pared by 4 bases and J by 2 bases, with 18 bases between. CDR3 in amino acids: CASSLGPQWGPYEQYF. CDR3 nucleotide sequence: TGTGCCAGCAGCCTGGGCCCCCAATGGGGTCCCTACGAGCAGTACTTC.